This T cell receptor (beta chain) was captured in a study of Graves' ophthalmopathy and Graves' hyperthyroidism. The authors amplified TCR beta CDR3 regions, and they did so from RNA transcripts for repertoire sequencing. First-round RT-PCR used HTBI primers; second-round multiplex PCR followed. TCRdb re-derived calls from the multiplex PCR reads in MiXCR, one entry per CDR3 protein. The sample contains roughly 400,000 distinct CDR3 sequences, 15% of which appear only once. The CDR3 extends over 16 amino acids. Trimming cost V 3 bases and J 1 base, with 15 bases left between them. Germline V gene lookup returns CDR1 MNHEY and CDR2 SMNVEV (reference sequence). This clonotype was picked up many times. People with hyperthyroidism were aged 18 to 65 and newly diagnosed, under 2 months' duration.

The chain combines TRBV27 with TRBJ1-1; no clear D gene. The sequenced material came from peripheral blood. This clonotype was obtained from a woman younger than 30 with stable Graves' hyperthyroidism. The CDR3 sequence is CASSFGGTPKNTEAFF. The DNA of the CDR3 is TGTGCCAGCAGTTTCGGTGGTACGCCTAAGAACACTGAAGCTTTCTTT.